This T cell receptor beta chain appears in the sequencing data of a study of identical twins (dated by TCRdb to the mid-2010s). At the level of the whole study: The study deep-sequenced TCR alpha and beta repertoires from monozygotic twins, unrelated adults of various ages and cord blood to test whether fetal clonotypes persist. To rule out contamination, the twin experiments were replicated at different times with different library preparation protocols.

The library came from 5' RACE. This sample was sequenced with an Illumina HiSeq 2000. Template switching added a universal primer binding site, and the final cDNA carried a unique molecular identifier that allowed TCR cDNA molecules to be counted accurately. Specific primers in the conserved constant-segment region were used to synthesize first-strand cDNA for the TCR alpha and beta chains. To control for contamination, every cDNA library was double barcoded, receiving both a SMART-Mk sample barcode and Illumina barcodes. TruSeq adapter sequences and Illumina sample barcodes were added in two successive PCR steps. Sequencing of the TCR alpha and beta cDNA libraries was done on the Illumina HiSeq platform using custom primers. From the authors' description of their analysis: Raw reads were processed with MiGEC to extract unique molecular identifiers, and MiXCR was used to determine CDR3 positions. Recombination models were inferred per individual with the repgenHMM and IGoR tools using an EM algorithm. The analysis of shared clonotypes was done with the tcR package in R, with sharing normalized by the product of cloneset sizes. Out-of-frame nonproductive sequences were analyzed to study raw recombination free of thymic and clonal selection effects. TCRdb reprocessed the public reads (quality trimming at Q25 with fastp, clone calling with MiXCR) and kept in-frame beta chains. Each CDR3 protein gets just one entry, which takes the most common genes and DNA from the rows behind it. The V and J calls shown here were made by TCRdb, not taken from the authors' results. Across this sample there are 500,000 to 550,000 distinct CDR3 sequences, with around 20% seen only once. The ten top clones hold approximately 0.52% of the sample.

The germline V gene yields SGHRS for CDR1 and YFSETQ for CDR2. Its CDR3 holds 14 amino acids, cysteine through phenylalanine. Just the 42-base CDR3 DNA is kept, in frame starting at base 1. From V the trimming removes 2 bases and from J it removes 2 bases, while the gene matches leave 1 base of the junction unaccounted for. Every donor was a healthy Caucasian. Three pairs of female monozygotic twins, all aged roughly 18 to 29 years, made up the twin cohort. CD4+ and CD8+ T cell populations were isolated with positive isolation kits from Invitrogen. Remarks on this clonotype: No cognate antigen has been identified for it. No base qualities exist here, and no much larger clone lies one base off it.

Here is what the overall study found, with its caveats: Fewer insertions were carried by abundant cord blood beta clonotypes, a similar but weaker trend appeared in young adult naive repertoires, and no such trend appeared in memory repertoires. Invariant T cells such as MAIT and iNKT could partly confound zero-insertion analyses, although diverse VJ usage argued against such confounding for most clonotypes. Compared with coincidental sharing between unrelated individuals, out-of-frame TCR alpha sequences shared between twins showed an excess of sequences with low generation probability. Recombination models systematically underestimated out-of-frame TCR alpha sharing in monozygotic twins but agreed with sharing between unrelated individuals. Conclusions relied on cross-sectional statistical analysis, since the same donors could not be followed over many years. In beta out-of-frame sequences, excess twin sharing was weaker, because having fewer shared sequences lowered the signal-to-noise ratio.

The data also belong to a second study, concerning yellow fever vaccine responses in identical twins. Per that second paper: According to the authors, the vaccine-induced T cell response in identical twins seemed to be partly convergent and partly specific to each individual. Focusing on identical twins, the study followed the T cell clones that responded to the vaccine, and did so with precision.

This receptor chain uses TRBV5-1 and TRBJ1-5; TRBD1 fits 7 bases in the junction. This receptor was identified in a woman between 18 and 29 years old in good health. Sequencing was carried out using CD4+ T cells sorted from blood. The CDR3 here reads CASSFTGGNQPQHF. The nucleotide sequence is TGCGCCAGCAGCTTTACAGGGGGCAATCAGCCCCAGCATTTT.